These 25 T cell receptor beta chains were all obtained from the same sample, sequenced in a study of blood T cells in healthy people across ages. The second PCR ran roughly 7 to 12 cycles with a sample-barcoded 5' primer and J-beta primers. A single record per CDR3 protein comes from TCRdb applying MiXCR to the 5' RACE reads. The sample holds about 1 million distinct CDR3 sequences, approximately 26% seen once. This sample also belongs to another study, concerning T cells of mothers and their children.

The source material was blood. Source of these receptors: a girl aged 2-10 years in good health.

The rearrangement links TRBV18 to TRBJ2-7, with 13 bases that match TRBD2. CDR3 length equals 15 residues. V was pared by 2 bases and J by 6 bases, with 4 bases of the junction left unmatched. Per germline, CDR1 KGHSH and CDR2 LQKENI. The CDR3, as DNA: TGTGCCAGCTCACCAGGACTAGCGGGAGACGGCGAGCAGTACTTC. Translating gives CASSPGLAGDGEQYF.

The chain couples TRBV7-2 to TRBJ2-7; maybe TRBD2 (6 bases). This CDR3 spans 13 amino acids. The V end lost 2 bases, the J end lost 5 bases, and 10 bases lay between the germline ends. The germline V gene encodes CDR1 SGHTA and CDR2 FQGNSA. The CDR3 loop reads CASSLLGGNEQYF. The CDR3 DNA sequence: TGTGCCAGCAGCTTATTAGGAGGGAACGAGCAGTACTTC.

This clonotype was detected only a few times. This chain uses TRBV6-1 with TRBJ1-2; possible D gene TRBD1, 6 bases. Per germline, CDR1 MNHNS and CDR2 SASEGT. CDR3 size: 15 residues. V dropped 3 bases and J dropped 2 bases, with 13 bases sitting between them. The chain's CDR3 is CASSDPNRENYGYTF. CDR3 bases: TGTGCCAGCAGTGATCCCAACAGGGAGAACTATGGCTACACCTTC.

Only a few counts were recorded for this clonotype. CDR3 in amino acids: CASSRSNTGELFF. The CDR3 coding sequence is TGTGCCAGCAGCCGCTCGAACACCGGGGAGCTGTTTTTT. The chain has TRBV3-1 and TRBJ2-2; D ambiguous. Germline V gene sequence: CDR1 LGHDT, CDR2 YNNKEL (reference sequence). This CDR3 is 13 amino acids long. The V gene lost 4 bases and the J gene lost 0 bases, with 3 bases spanning the gap.

A few counts support this clonotype. The chain carries TRBV21-1 and TRBJ2-4. TRBV21-1 is noted as a pseudogene. CDR3 length equals 14 residues. The CDR3 is CASSRVLAKNIQYF. The CDR3 bases are TGTGCCAGCAGCAGAGTCTTAGCCAAAAACATTCAGTACTTC.

This clonotype was counted a few times. The rearrangement joins TRBV29-1 to TRBJ2-3; D is ambiguous. CDR1 is SQVTM and CDR2 is ANQGSEA in the germline V gene. The CDR3 contains 9 residues. V was cut by 6 bases and J by 2 bases, with 0 bases left in between. Here the CDR3 DNA reads TGCAGCGTCACAGATACGCAGTATTTT. It codes for CSVTDTQYF.

This clonotype appeared a few times. The chain combines TRBV29-1 with TRBJ1-5, with TRBD1 matching over 7 bases. CDR3 length equals 14 residues. The J segment lost 0 bases and the V segment lost 4 bases, leaving 3 bases of the junction unmatched. The germline gives CDR1 SQVTM, CDR2 ANQGSEA. The CDR3 nucleotides read TGCAGCGTTGGGCACAGGGGTAGCAATCAGCCCCAGCATTTT. Amino acid sequence: CSVGHRGSNQPQHF.

This clonotype was detected only a few times. This chain links TRBV11-2 with TRBJ1-2, with no clear D. The CDR3 has 11 residues. The V end lost 1 base, the J end lost 6 bases, and 3 bases lay between the germline ends. Per germline, CDR1 SGHAT and CDR2 FQNNGV. CDR3 in amino acids: CASSLVHGYTF. CDR3 nucleotides: TGTGCCAGCAGCTTAGTCCATGGCTACACCTTC.

In this sample, this clonotype turned up a few times. The chain recombines TRBV7-2 with TRBJ1-1, with unresolved D. V lost 1 base and J lost 12, with 12 bases in between. The CDR3 consists of 12 residues. Looked up from germline, CDR1 is SGHTA and CDR2 is FQGNSA. The CDR3 bases are TGTGCCAGCAGCTTAGATGGCCGTCGTACTTTCTTT. Translated, it gives CASSLDGRRTFF.

CDR3 sequence: CSAGLAGGNEQYF. The CDR3 DNA sequence: TGCAGTGCTGGACTAGCGGGGGGGAACGAGCAGTACTTC. The chain is built from TRBV20-1 and TRBJ2-7, with 15 bases aligning to TRBD2. This CDR3 has 13 residues. Unmatched junction bases numbered 1, after V lost 5 bases and J lost 5 bases. Germline V gene data show CDR1 as DFQATT and CDR2 as SNEGSKA (reference sequence).

This clonotype has a handful of counts. The chain employs TRBV2 and TRBJ2-5, with TRBD1 as a possible D gene (7 bases). The CDR3 totals 14 residues. Trimming left V 5 bases short and J 5 bases short, with 15 bases between. CDR1 SNHLY and CDR2 FYNNEI come from the germline V gene. CDR3 DNA: TGTGCCAGCAGTCCCACGGCAGGGGGGGAGACCCAGTACTTC. Translation: CASSPTAGGETQYF.

This clonotype was observed a handful of times. V usage is TRBV3-1 and J usage is TRBJ2-5; TRBD1 might be the D (5 bases). CDR1 LGHDT and CDR2 YNNKEL come from the germline V gene (reference sequence). Between the trimmed V and J ends, which lost 1 base and 5 bases, there was a span of 11 bases. This CDR3 spans 14 amino acids. This chain's CDR3 is CASSQAPPGETQYF. The CDR3 bases are TGTGCCAGCAGCCAAGCTCCTCCAGGGGAGACCCAGTACTTC.

The gene calls are TRBV20-1 and TRBJ2-1, with 7 bases matching TRBD1. The CDR3 extends over 14 amino acids. The V gene end was trimmed by 5 bases and the J gene end by 9 bases; junction bases not matched to a gene: 13. Germline loops: CDR1 DFQATT, CDR2 SNEGSKA (reference sequence). This CDR3 reads CSAQQGTSMGEQFF. CDR3 bases: TGCAGTGCTCAACAGGGGACATCCATGGGTGAGCAGTTCTTC.

The chain couples TRBV28 to TRBJ1-1; TRBD1 might be the D (5 bases). V was shortened by 4 bases and J by 2 bases, with 20 bases between the two germline ends. Germline V gene lookup returns CDR1 MDHEN and CDR2 SYDVKM. The CDR3 loop spans 17 amino acids. The CDR3 region is CASSSLSQGADNTEAFF. DNA for the CDR3: TGTGCCAGCAGTTCGCTCTCCCAAGGGGCAGATAACACTGAAGCTTTCTTT.

The gene calls are TRBV5-1 and TRBJ2-7; the match to TRBD1 covers 8 bases. Germline V gene sequence: CDR1 SGHRS, CDR2 YFSETQ. CDR3 length: 14 amino acids. V trimming: 4 bases; J trimming: 6 bases; junction bases outside the gene matches: 9. As DNA, the CDR3 is TGCGCCAGCAGCGAAAGACAGGGGCGGAGCGAGCAGTACTTC. It yields the protein CASSERQGRSEQYF.

This chain uses TRBV29-1 with TRBJ2-1, with TRBD2 identical over 7 bases. The CDR3 totals 15 residues. Germline CDR1 and CDR2: SQVTM and ANQGSEA. J was trimmed by 1 base and V by 1 base; bases with no gene match: 4. The CDR3 reads CSVEGDYYSYNEQFF. In DNA form, the CDR3 reads TGCAGCGTTGAAGGGGACTACTATTCCTACAATGAGCAGTTCTTC.

This clonotype was seen a handful of times. V gene TRBV2 combines with J gene TRBJ2-7; D not resolved. The CDR3 length is 13 residues. The germline V and J ends were trimmed by 6 bases and 4 bases, with 13 bases remaining between them. CDR1 is SNHLY and CDR2 is FYNNEI in the germline V gene. The CDR3 reads CASRSGARYEQYF. The DNA for the CDR3 is TGTGCCAGCAGATCCGGCGCCCGATACGAGCAGTACTTC.

This rearrangement joins TRBV7-9 to TRBJ1-1; D not resolved. The germline V and J ends were trimmed by 5 bases and 5 bases, with 15 bases remaining between them. From germline, CDR1 is SEHNR and CDR2 FQNEAQ (reference sequence). CDR3 length equals 14 residues. The CDR3 sequence: CASSLSAVLTEAFF. CDR3 sequence (DNA): TGTGCCAGCAGCCTATCGGCGGTTCTAACTGAAGCTTTCTTT.

The J gene is TRBJ1-1, the V gene TRBV15; the D is unclear. Germline V gene lookup returns CDR1 LNHNV and CDR2 YYDKDF (reference sequence). This CDR3 spans 18 amino acids. V dropped 0 bases and J dropped 1 base, with 18 bases sitting between them. The DNA of the CDR3 is TGTGCCACCAGCAGAGATTTAGGGTCGGGCAGCCGGAACACTGAAGCTTTCTTT. It yields the protein CATSRDLGSGSRNTEAFF.

The chain has TRBV9 and TRBJ2-3; the D gene could be TRBD1 or TRBD2 (5 bases each). Germline V gene lookup returns CDR1 SGDLS and CDR2 YYNGEE. The CDR3 runs 14 residues. Trimming left V 3 bases short and J 0 bases short, with 8 bases between. The CDR3 reads CASSAWDSTDTQYF. CDR3 DNA sequence: TGTGCCAGCAGCGCCTGGGACAGCACAGATACGCAGTATTTT.

The CDR3: CSENGQGGYGYTF. Written as DNA, the CDR3 is TGCAGCGAGAACGGACAGGGGGGCTATGGCTACACCTTC. V usage is TRBV29-1 and J usage is TRBJ1-2; TRBD1 matches at 10 bases. Losses at the gene ends were 7 bases for V and 4 bases for J; bases not matched to a gene: 6. This CDR3 is 13 amino acids long. CDR1 and CDR2 from the germline V gene are SQVTM and ANQGSEA.

Worth noting for this clonotype: An end of the junction does not agree with germline; a read error may underlie this. The J gene is TRBJ2-7, the V gene TRBV12-3 or TRBV12-4, with D uncertain. The CDR3 is 14 residues long. CDR3 amino acids: CASSSATLTYGQYF. The CDR3 bases are TGTGCCAGCAGTTCAGCTACTCTTACTTACGGGCAGTACTTC.

The rearrangement uses TRBV4-1 and TRBJ2-5; 12 nucleotides line up with TRBD1. Germline trimming cut 1 base from V and 5 bases from J; bases unmatched to any gene: 8. Germline CDR1 reads MGHRA; CDR2 reads YSYEKL. The CDR3 is 17 residues long. The CDR3 is CASSQVSGTGGKETQYF. Here the CDR3 DNA reads TGCGCCAGCAGCCAAGTCTCCGGGACAGGGGGCAAGGAGACCCAGTACTTC.

The sample holds a few counts of this clonotype. CDR3 DNA: TGTGCCAGCAGCTGGGACCCTCGACTAGCGGTCTACGAGCAGTACTTC. It encodes CASSWDPRLAVYEQYF. V gene TRBV6-2 or TRBV6-3 combines with J gene TRBJ2-7; 9 bases match TRBD2. The germline CDR1 and CDR2 sequences are MNHEY and SVGEGT. Trimming at V came to 6 bases and at J to 3 bases, leaving 12 bases not matched to a gene. The CDR3 consists of 16 residues.

The chain is built from TRBV5-1 and TRBJ1-5; the D is unclear. The CDR3 is 13 amino acids. CDR1 is SGHRS and CDR2 is YFSETQ in the germline V gene. V dropped 4 bases and J dropped 2 bases, with 7 bases sitting between them. CDR3: CASSRNGNQPQHF. The CDR3 DNA is TGCGCCAGCAGCCGAAACGGCAATCAGCCCCAGCATTTT.